The subject of this entry is one T cell receptor (beta chain). Its antigen is not identified. The sample is drawn from a study of CD8 T cells in ankylosing spondylitis. Study-wide points: A motif in TCR beta, a set of eight highly homologous variants, appeared characteristic of ankylosing spondylitis blood. Clones linked with disease were CD8+ and fairly uncommon in the peripheral blood. Clones tied to disease were said to be significantly enriched in matched ankylosing spondylitis synovial fluid.

Per the germline V gene, CDR1 is SGHRS and CDR2 is YFSETQ. V shed 4 bases and J 0 bases; nucleotides not matched to a gene: 3. This CDR3 spans 16 amino acids. TCRdb reanalysed the 5' RACE reads using MiXCR and keeps one entry per CDR3 protein. The repertoire holds roughly 700,000 distinct CDR3 sequences, with 15% to 20% as singletons. This rearrangement joins TRBV5-1 to TRBJ1-4; TRBD1 aligns across 10 bases. The sequence was collected from a male donor with ankylosing spondylitis. The sample was blood, either unsorted or a sorted T cell fraction (not recorded which). Here the CDR3 DNA reads TGCGCCAGCAGCGGGGACAGGGGTGCAACTAATGAAAAACTGTTTTTT. It codes for CASSGDRGATNEKLFF.